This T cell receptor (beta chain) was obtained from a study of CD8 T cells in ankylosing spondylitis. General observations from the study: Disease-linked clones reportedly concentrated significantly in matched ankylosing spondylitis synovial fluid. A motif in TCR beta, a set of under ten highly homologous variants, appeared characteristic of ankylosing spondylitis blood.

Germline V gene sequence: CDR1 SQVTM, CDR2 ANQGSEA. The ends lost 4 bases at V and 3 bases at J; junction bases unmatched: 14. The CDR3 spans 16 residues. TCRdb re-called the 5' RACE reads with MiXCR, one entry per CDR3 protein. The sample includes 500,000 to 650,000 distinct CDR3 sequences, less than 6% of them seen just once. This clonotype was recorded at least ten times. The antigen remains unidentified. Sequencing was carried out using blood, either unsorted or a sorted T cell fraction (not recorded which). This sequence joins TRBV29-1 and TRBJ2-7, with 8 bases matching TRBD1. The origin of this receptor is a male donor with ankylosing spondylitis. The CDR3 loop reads CSVALKGGQAFYEQYF. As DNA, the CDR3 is TGCAGCGTTGCCTTGAAGGGGGGACAGGCGTTCTACGAGCAGTACTTC.